This paragraph covers one T cell receptor (beta chain) sequence. Its recognized antigen is unknown. The sample holds no much larger clone one base away, and base qualities are not on file. The sample comes from a study of blood T cell repertoires in COVID-19 (dated by TCRdb to the early 2020s). General notes on the study: Collaborator samples came from the United States, Italy and Spain and covered acute and convalescent phases of COVID-19. The material from the prospective study consisted of cDNA or gDNA derived from T cells, B-cell-depleted T cells, or PBMCs. The dataset comprised deeply sampled blood TCRbeta repertoires from subjects exposed to, actively infected with, or recovered from COVID-19. The repertoires were released in a freely available public database meant as a resource for research on the immune response to SARS-CoV-2. Samples came from the ongoing ImmuneRACE study (first 160 participants) plus 1,254 subjects from 6 global collaborators. Sample metadata almost always included a de-identified subject ID, COVID-19 status, age in years and sex. Where available, HLA class I and class II types were taken from metadata supplied by the sample provider and were not determined by assay-based typing.

Overall study outcomes, separate from this receptor: Clinical and demographic metadata were provided uncurated, with the amount varying by source and participant.

The CDR3 numbers 14 residues from cysteine through phenylalanine. Only CDR3 DNA remains: 42 bases, in frame from the first base. V and J are truncated by 4 bases and 5 bases respectively, leaving an intervening sequence of 15 bases. The germline V gene provides CDR1 SGDLS and CDR2 YYNGEE. Participants in the prospective study were aged about 18 to 95 years, lived in 24 United States geographic areas, and enrolled through a virtual design. To assign participants to cohorts, the prospective study relied on clinical history that participants themselves reported in a screening survey and a study questionnaire. Exposed participants had been in contact with someone with a PCR-confirmed or clinician-diagnosed COVID-19 case within 2 weeks of study entry. In the prospective study, mobile phlebotomists collected whole blood, serum and a nasopharyngeal or oropharyngeal swab from each participant. Prospective study participants could optionally give additional blood draws and questionnaires over an approximately 2-month period. Blood samples from the prospective study were shipped frozen or at room temperature prior to DNA extraction.

TCRbeta CDR3 regions were amplified from genomic DNA using the immunoSEQ Assay, a bias-controlled multiplex PCR. Per the authors' processing: Nucleated cell counts per sample were estimated from amplification of reference gene primers within the assay. To quantify the absolute abundance of each unique TCRbeta CDR3 rearrangement, sequence reads were collapsed and filtered. For each sample, productive Simpson clonality was calculated as the square root of Simpson's diversity index over productive rearrangements. TCRdb's version of the immuneACCESS table is confined to in-frame rearrangements and falls short of the full clone set. An unresolved V gene accounts for under half of the shortfall where checked; the remainder is of unknown origin. V and J calls and clone size are copied from that table; D and trimming were computed from the DNA. Across this sample there are approximately 310,000 clones, with 85% seen only once. The leading ten clones occupy about 2% of the sample.

The source is a woman aged 25 to 39 who had been exposed to COVID-19. The rearranged segments are TRBV9 and TRBJ1-1; perhaps TRBD1 is the D gene, with 6 bases matching. Sequenced: PBMCs or T cells enriched from blood (not recorded which). At the DNA level, the sequence is TGTGCCAGCAGCAAGGCGGGGGCGCAGACTGAAGCTTTCTTT. It translates to CASSKAGAQTEAFF.